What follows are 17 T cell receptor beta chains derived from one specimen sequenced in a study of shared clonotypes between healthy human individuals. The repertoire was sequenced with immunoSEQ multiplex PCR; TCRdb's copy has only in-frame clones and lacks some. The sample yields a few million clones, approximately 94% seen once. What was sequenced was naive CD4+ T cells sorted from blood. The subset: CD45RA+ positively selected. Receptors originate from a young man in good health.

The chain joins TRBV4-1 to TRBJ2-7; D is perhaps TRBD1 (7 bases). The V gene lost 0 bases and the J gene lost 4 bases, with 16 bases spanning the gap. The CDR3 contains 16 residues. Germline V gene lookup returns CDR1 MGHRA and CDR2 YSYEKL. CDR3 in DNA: TGCGCCAGCAGCCAAGAAGGGGTGACAGGGACTTACGAGCAGTACTTC. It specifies CASSQEGVTGTYEQYF.

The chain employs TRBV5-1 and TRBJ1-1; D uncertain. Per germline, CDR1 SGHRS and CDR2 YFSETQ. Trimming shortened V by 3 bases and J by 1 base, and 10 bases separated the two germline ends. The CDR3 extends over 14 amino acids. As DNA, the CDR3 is TGCGCCAGCAGCTCAATACACCCGAACACTGAAGCTTTCTTT. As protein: CASSSIHPNTEAFF.

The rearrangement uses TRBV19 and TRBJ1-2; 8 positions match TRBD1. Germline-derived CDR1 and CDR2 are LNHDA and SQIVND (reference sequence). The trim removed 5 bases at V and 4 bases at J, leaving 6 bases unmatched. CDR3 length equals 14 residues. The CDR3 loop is CASSWGQALYGYTF. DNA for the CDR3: TGTGCCAGTAGTTGGGGACAGGCCCTCTATGGCTACACCTTC.

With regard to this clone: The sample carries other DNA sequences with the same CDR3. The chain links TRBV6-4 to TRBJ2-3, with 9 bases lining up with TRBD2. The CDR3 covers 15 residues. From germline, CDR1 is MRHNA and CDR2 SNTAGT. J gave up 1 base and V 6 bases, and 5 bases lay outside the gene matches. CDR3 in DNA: TGTGCCAGCAGCCTACTAGCGGGCGGCACAGATACGCAGTATTTT. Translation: CASSLLAGGTDTQYF.

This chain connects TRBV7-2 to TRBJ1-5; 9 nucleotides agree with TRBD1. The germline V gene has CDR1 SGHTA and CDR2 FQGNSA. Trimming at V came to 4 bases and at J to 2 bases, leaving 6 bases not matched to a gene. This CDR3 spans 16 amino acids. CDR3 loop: CASSSGQGGGNQPQHF. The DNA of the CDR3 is TGTGCCAGCAGCTCGGGACAGGGAGGAGGCAATCAGCCCCAGCATTTT.

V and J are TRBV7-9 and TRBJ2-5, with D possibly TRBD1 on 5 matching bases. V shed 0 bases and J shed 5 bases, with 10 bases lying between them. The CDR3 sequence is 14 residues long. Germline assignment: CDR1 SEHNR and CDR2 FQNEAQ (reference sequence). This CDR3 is CASSLAPGQETQYF. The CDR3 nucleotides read TGTGCCAGCAGCTTAGCCCCAGGGCAGGAGACCCAGTACTTC.

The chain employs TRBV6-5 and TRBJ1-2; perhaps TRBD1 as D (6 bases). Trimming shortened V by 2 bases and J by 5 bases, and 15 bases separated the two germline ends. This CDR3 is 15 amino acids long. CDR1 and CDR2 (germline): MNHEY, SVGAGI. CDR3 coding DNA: TGTGCCAGCAGTTACACGGCAGGGGTGAGATATGGCTACACCTTC. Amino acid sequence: CASSYTAGVRYGYTF.

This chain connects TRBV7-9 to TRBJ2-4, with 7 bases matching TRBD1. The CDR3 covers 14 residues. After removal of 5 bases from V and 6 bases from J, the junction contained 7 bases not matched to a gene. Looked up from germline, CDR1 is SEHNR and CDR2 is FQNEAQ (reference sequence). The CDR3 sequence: CASSVQGQGNIQYF. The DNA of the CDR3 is TGTGCCAGCAGCGTACAGGGGCAGGGAAACATTCAGTACTTC.

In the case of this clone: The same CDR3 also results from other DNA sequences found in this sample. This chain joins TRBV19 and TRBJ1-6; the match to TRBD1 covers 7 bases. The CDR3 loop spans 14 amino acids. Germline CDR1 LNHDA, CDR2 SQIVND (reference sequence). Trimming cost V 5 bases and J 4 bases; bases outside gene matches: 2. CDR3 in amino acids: CASSEGQYNSPLHF. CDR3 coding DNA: TGTGCCAGTAGTGAGGGACAGTATAATTCACCCCTCCACTTT. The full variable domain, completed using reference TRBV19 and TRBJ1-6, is DGGITQSPKYLFRKEGQNVTLSCEQNLNHDAMYWYRQDPGQGLRLIYYSQIVNDFQKGDIAEGYSVSREKKESFPLTVTSAQKNPTAFYLCASSEGQYNSPLHFGNGTRLTVT.

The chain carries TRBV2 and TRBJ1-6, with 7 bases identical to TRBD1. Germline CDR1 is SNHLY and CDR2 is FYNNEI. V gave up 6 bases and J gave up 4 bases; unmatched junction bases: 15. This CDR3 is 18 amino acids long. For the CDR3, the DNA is TGTGCCAGCAGGACGACAGGGAGGTTGGAGATTTATAATTCACCCCTCCACTTT. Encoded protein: CASRTTGRLEIYNSPLHF.

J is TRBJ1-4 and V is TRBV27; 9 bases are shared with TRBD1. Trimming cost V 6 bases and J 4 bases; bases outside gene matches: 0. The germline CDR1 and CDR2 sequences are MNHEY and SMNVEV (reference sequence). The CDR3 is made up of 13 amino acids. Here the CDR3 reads CASRDRGNEKLFF. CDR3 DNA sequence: TGTGCCAGCAGGGACAGGGGTAATGAAAAACTGTTTTTT. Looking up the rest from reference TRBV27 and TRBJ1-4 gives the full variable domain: EAQVTQNPRYLITVTGKKLTVTCSQNMNHEYMSWYRQDPGLGLRQIYYSMNVEVTDKGDVPEGYKVSRKEKRNFPLILESPSPNQTSLYFCASRDRGNEKLFFGSGTQLSVL.

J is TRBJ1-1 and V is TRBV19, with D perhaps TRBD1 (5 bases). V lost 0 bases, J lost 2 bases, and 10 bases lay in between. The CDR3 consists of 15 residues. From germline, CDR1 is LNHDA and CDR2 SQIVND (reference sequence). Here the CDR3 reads CASSIDRTPNTEAFF. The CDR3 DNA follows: TGTGCCAGTAGTATAGACAGGACACCCAACACTGAAGCTTTCTTT.

CDR3 loop: CASSSRQGANYGYTF. CDR3 bases: TGTGCCAGCAGTTCTCGACAGGGGGCTAACTATGGCTACACCTTC. The J gene is TRBJ1-2, the V gene TRBV28; the match to TRBD1 covers 9 bases. The V gene end was trimmed by 4 bases and the J gene end by 0 bases; junction bases not matched to a gene: 3. The CDR3 covers 15 residues. Germline V gene sequence: CDR1 MDHEN, CDR2 SYDVKM.

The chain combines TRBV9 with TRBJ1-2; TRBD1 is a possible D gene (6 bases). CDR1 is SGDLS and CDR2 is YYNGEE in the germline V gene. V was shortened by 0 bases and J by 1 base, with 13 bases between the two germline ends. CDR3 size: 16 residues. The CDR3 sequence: CASSVGPDRLNYGYTF. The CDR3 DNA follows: TGTGCCAGCAGCGTAGGCCCCGACAGGCTTAACTATGGCTACACCTTC.

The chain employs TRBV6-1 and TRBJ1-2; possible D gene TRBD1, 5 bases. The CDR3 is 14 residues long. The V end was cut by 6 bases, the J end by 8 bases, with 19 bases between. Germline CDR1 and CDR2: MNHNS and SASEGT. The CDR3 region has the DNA TGTGCCAGCAGGGACCCACGAGGGGCAAGGGGCTACACCTTC. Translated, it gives CASRDPRGARGYTF.

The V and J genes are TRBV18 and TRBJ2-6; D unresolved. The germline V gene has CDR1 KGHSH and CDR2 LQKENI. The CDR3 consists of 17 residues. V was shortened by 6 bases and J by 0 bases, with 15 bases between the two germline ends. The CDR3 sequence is CASSGSTLFSGANVLTF. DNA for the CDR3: TGTGCCAGCTCGGGTTCGACACTTTTCTCTGGGGCCAACGTCCTGACTTTC. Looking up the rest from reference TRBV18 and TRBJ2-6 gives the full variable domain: NAGVMQNPRHLVRRRGQEARLRCSPMKGHSHVYWYRQLPEEGLKFMVYLQKENIIDESGMPKERFSAEFPKEGPSILRIQQVVRGDSAAYFCASSGSTLFSGANVLTFGAGSRLTVL.

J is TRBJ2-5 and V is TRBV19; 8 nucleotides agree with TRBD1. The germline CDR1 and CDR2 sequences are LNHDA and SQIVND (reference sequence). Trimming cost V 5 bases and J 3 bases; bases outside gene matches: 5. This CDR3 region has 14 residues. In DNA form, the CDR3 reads TGTGCCAGTAGTTTACTGGACAGGGAAGAGACCCAGTACTTC. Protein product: CASSLLDREETQYF.